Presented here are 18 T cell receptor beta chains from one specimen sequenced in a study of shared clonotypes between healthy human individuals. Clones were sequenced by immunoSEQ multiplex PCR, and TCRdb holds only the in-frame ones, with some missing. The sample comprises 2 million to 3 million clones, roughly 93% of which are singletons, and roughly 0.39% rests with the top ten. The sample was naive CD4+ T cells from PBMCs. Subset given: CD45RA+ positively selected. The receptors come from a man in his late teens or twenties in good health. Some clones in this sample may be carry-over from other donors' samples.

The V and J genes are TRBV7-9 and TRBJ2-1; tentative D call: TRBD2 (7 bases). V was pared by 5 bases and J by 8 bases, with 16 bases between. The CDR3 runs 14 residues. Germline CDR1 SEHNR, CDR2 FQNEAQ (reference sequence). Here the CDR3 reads CASSRGGASDEQFF. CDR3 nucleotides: TGTGCCAGCAGCCGAGGGGGGGCAAGCGATGAGCAGTTCTTC.

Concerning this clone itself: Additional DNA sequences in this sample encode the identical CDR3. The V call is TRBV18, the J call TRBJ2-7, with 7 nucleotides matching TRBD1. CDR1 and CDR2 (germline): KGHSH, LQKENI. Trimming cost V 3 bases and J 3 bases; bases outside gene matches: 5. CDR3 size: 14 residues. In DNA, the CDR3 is TGTGCCAGCTCACCTTCGACAGGGAACTACGAGCAGTACTTC. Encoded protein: CASSPSTGNYEQYF.

The CDR3 bases are TGTGCCACCTACTCGGGGGAGGGCCCCCTAAGTTTAGAGACCCAGTACTTC. This translates into CATYSGEGPLSLETQYF. The chain recombines TRBV27 with TRBJ2-5, with 7 nucleotides matching TRBD2. Per germline, CDR1 MNHEY and CDR2 SMNVEV (reference sequence). Unmatched junction bases numbered 21, after V lost 10 bases and J lost 4 bases. The CDR3 totals 17 residues.

The CDR3: CASSPSLYVYEQYF. The CDR3 DNA is TGTGCCAGCAGCCCATCCCTTTACGTGTACGAGCAGTACTTC. The rearrangement joins TRBV7-2 to TRBJ2-7; no definite D call. In germline, CDR1 is SGHTA, CDR2 FQGNSA. The V gene lost 5 bases and the J gene lost 4 bases, with 15 bases spanning the gap. The CDR3 runs to 14 residues.

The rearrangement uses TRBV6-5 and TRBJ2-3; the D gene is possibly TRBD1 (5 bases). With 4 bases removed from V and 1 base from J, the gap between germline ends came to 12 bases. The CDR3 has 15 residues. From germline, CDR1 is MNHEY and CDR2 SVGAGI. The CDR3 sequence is CASSSGRRGTDTQYF. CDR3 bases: TGTGCCAGCAGTTCAGGGCGTCGGGGCACAGATACGCAGTATTTT.

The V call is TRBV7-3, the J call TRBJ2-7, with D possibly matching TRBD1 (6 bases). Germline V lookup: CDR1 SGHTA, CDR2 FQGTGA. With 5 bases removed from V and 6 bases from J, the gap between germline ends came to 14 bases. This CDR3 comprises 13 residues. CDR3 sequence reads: CASSLGGEGEQYF. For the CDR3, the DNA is TGTGCCAGCAGCCTAGGGGGAGAGGGCGAGCAGTACTTC.

DNA of the CDR3: TGTGCCAGCAGTACCGGGATGCGGGCCTATGGCTACACCTTC. It is translated as CASSTGMRAYGYTF. The rearrangement links TRBV28 to TRBJ1-2; D unclear. V was shortened by 5 bases and J by 4 bases, with 14 bases between the two germline ends. The CDR3 totals 14 residues. The V gene's germline CDR1 is MDHEN and CDR2 SYDVKM.

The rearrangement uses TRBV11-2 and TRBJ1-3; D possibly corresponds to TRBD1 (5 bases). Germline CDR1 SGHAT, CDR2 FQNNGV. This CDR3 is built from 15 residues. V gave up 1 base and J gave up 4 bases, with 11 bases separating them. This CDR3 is CASSLGGSQGNTIYF. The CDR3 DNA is TGTGCCAGCAGCTTAGGGGGCAGCCAAGGAAACACCATATATTTT.

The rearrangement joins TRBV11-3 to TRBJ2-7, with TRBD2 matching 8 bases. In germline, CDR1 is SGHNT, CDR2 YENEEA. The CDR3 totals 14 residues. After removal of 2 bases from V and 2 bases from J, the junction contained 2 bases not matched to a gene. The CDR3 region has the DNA TGTGCCAGCAGCTTACGCGGGGGGCCCTACGAGCAGTACTTC. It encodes CASSLRGGPYEQYF.

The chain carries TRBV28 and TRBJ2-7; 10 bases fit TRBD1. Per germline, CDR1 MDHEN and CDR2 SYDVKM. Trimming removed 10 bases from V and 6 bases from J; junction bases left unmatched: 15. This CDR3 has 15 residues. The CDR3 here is CATIDRGPTGGEQYF. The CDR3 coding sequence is TGTGCCACCATCGACAGGGGGCCTACTGGTGGCGAGCAGTACTTC.

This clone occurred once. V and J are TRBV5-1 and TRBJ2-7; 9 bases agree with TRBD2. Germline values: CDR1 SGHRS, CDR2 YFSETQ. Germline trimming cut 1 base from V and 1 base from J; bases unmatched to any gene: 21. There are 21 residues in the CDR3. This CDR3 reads CASSLSGSHPMAGGRSYEQYF. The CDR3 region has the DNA TGCGCCAGCAGCTTGTCGGGGAGCCACCCGATGGCGGGAGGGCGGTCCTACGAGCAGTACTTC.

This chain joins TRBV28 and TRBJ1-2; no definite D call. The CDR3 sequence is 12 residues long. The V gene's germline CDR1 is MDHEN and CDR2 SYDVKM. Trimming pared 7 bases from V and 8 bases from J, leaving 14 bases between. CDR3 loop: CASTPAMGGYTF. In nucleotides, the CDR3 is TGTGCCAGCACCCCGGCCATGGGAGGCTACACCTTC.

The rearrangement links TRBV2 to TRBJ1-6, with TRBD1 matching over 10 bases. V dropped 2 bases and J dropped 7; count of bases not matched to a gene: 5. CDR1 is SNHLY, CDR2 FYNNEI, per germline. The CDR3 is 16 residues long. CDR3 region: CASSELGQGLNSPLHF. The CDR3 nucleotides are TGTGCCAGCAGTGAATTGGGACAGGGGCTCAATTCACCCCTCCACTTT.

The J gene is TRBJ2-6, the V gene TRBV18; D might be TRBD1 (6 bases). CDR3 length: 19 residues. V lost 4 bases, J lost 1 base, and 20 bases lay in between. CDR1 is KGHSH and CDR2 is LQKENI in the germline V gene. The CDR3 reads CASSLGLDRLGSGANVLTF. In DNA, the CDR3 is TGTGCCAGCTCACTGGGCCTCGACAGGTTGGGTTCTGGGGCCAACGTCCTGACTTTC.

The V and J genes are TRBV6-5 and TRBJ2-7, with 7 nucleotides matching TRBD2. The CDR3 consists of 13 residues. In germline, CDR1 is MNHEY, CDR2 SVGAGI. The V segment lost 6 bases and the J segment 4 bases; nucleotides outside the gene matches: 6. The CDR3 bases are TGTGCCAGCAGACCTTGGCGGGGGTACGAGCAGTACTTC. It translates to CASRPWRGYEQYF.

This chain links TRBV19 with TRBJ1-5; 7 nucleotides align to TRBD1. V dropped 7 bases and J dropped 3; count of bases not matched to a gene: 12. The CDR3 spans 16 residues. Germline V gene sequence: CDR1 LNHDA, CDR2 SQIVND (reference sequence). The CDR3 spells CASNTPGGPDNQPQHF. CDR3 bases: TGTGCCAGTAACACGCCAGGGGGGCCGGACAATCAGCCCCAGCATTTT.

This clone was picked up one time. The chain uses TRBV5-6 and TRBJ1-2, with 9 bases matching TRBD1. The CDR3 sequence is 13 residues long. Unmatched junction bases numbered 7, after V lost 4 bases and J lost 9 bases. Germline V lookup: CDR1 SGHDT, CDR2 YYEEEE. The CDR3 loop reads CASSPAGQGRYTF. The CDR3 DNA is TGTGCCAGCAGCCCCGCTGGACAGGGGCGCTACACCTTC.

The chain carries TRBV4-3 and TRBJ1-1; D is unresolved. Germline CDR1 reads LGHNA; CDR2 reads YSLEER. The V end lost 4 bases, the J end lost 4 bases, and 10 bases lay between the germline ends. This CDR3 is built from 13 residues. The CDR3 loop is CASSPGSSTEAFF. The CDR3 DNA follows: TGCGCCAGCAGCCCTGGATCGAGCACTGAAGCTTTCTTT.